The entry below gives a single T cell receptor (beta chain) sequence along with its context. The sample originates from a study of blood T cells in healthy people across ages. PCR was performed a second time for roughly 7 to 11 cycles using a sample-barcoded 5' primer and a J-beta primer mix. MiXCR was run by TCRdb on the 5' RACE reads, yielding one entry per CDR3 protein. The sample consists of hundreds of thousands of distinct CDR3 sequences, around 24% of them appearing once. This CDR3 has 15 amino acids. V lost 3 bases and J 1 base, leaving 12 bases between the germline ends. CDR1 and CDR2 from the germline V gene are KGHDR and SFDVKD. These records were also assigned to another study, of T cells of mothers and their children. That publication notes: In both related and unrelated pairs, TCR recombination output is shaped similarly by thymic selection.

The sample taken for sequencing was blood. This clonotype was obtained from a boy between 10 and 17 years old in good health. The chain employs TRBV24-1 and TRBJ2-7; D possibly corresponds to TRBD2 (6 bases). CDR3 bases: TGTGCCACCAGTGATGGGCGGGATCGATCCTACGAGCAGTACTTC. Its translation is CATSDGRDRSYEQYF.